The rows below give T cell receptor beta chains drawn from one sample of a study of beta chain features in type 1 diabetes. Produced via immunoSEQ multiplex PCR; TCRdb's table is partial and in-frame only. The table records some 640,000 clones, around an eighth of them present only once. Material for sequencing was naive CD4+ T cells from blood. The receptors shown here come from a man in his late teens or twenties with type 1 diabetes. CDR3s include the opening cysteine and the closing phenylalanine or tryptophan. A D gene is named only where the DNA matches it firmly. Clone size is not always given. Where it is, it says once, few, many or a class for expanded clones.

d_gene,j_gene,abundance,v_gene,CDR3nt,CDR3aa
-,TRBJ2-5,few,TRBV4-2,TGTGCCAGCAGCCAAGTTCGAGAGACCCAGTACTTC,CASSQVRETQYF
-,TRBJ1-2,-,TRBV30,TGTGCCTGGAGACAGGACGTGGGATATGGCTACACCTTC,CAWRQDVGYGYTF
-,TRBJ2-1,few,TRBV9,TGTGCCAGCAGCGTAGATGGGGCAGTTTCTCCTCAGTTCTTC,CASSVDGAVSPQFF
-,TRBJ1-5,few,TRBV5-1,TGCGCCAGCTCACAGGGCGCTGATCAGCCCCAGCATTTT,CASSQGADQPQHF
-,TRBJ1-4,-,TRBV30,TGTGCCTGGGAGGGGGCAACTAATGAAAAACTGTTTTTT,CAWEGATNEKLFF
-,TRBJ2-7,-,TRBV30,TGTGCCTGGAGTGGGGGGGACGAGCAGTACTTC,CAWSGGDEQYF
-,TRBJ2-7,few,TRBV7-2,TGTGCCAGCAGCTTACCAAGGAGGGGCGAGCAGTACTTC,CASSLPRRGEQYF
TRBD1,TRBJ1-2,few,TRBV18,TGTGCCAGCTCACCACCGGGACAGGGGGCGCAAGGCTACACCTTC,CASSPPGQGAQGYTF
-,TRBJ1-1,few,TRBV13,TGTGCCAGCAGCTTCGGGGGGTTGAGAGCTTTCTTT,CASSFGGLRAFF
-,TRBJ1-5,-,TRBV9,TGTGCCAGCAGCGCGAATAGCAATCAGCCCCAGCATTTT,CASSANSNQPQHF
TRBD1,TRBJ2-7,-,TRBV5-1,TGCGCCAGCAGCCGAACCACCGGGACAGGGGTCTACGAGCAGTACTTC,CASSRTTGTGVYEQYF
TRBD1,TRBJ2-7,few,TRBV18,TGTGCCAGCTCACCGGTATCCCGGACAGGGGCCTACGAGCAGTACTTC,CASSPVSRTGAYEQYF
TRBD2,TRBJ2-3,-,TRBV9,TGTGCCAGCAGCTCCGGGACTAGCGGGAGCACAGATACGCAGTATTTT,CASSSGTSGSTDTQYF
-,TRBJ1-1,-,TRBV30,TGTGCCTGGAGTGGACAGAGTAACACTGAAGCTTTCTTT,CAWSGQSNTEAFF
TRBD1,TRBJ1-1,-,TRBV30,TGTGCCTGGAGTGTACAGGGGGTGAACACTGAAGCTTTCTTT,CAWSVQGVNTEAFF
-,TRBJ1-5,few,TRBV30,TGTGCCTGGAGTGTACAGCCCTATAGCAATCAGCCCCAGCATTTT,CAWSVQPYSNQPQHF
TRBD1,TRBJ2-7,-,TRBV5-1,TGCGCCAGCAGCGCACAGGGACAGGGGTTCTACGAGCAGTACTTC,CASSAQGQGFYEQYF
-,TRBJ2-3,-,TRBV6-6,TGTGCCAGCAGTTACTCGTACCGTACCTCCACAGATACGCAGTATTTT,CASSYSYRTSTDTQYF
-,TRBJ2-7,few,TRBV30,TGTGCCTGGAGTGTTGCCTACGAGCAGTACTTC,CAWSVAYEQYF
-,TRBJ2-5,few,TRBV5-4,TGTGCCAGCAGCTTGGATGGGGCGGGAGAGACCCAGTACTTC,CASSLDGAGETQYF
TRBD1,TRBJ1-6,-,TRBV7-9,TGTGCCAGCAGCTTGGGACAGGGCAGCTCCTATAATTCACCCCTCCACTTT,CASSLGQGSSYNSPLHF
TRBD1,TRBJ1-1,-,TRBV5-1,TGCGCCAGCAGCTTGGTAGACAGGGACGACACTGAAGCTTTCTTT,CASSLVDRDDTEAFF
TRBD1,TRBJ2-7,few,TRBV18,TGTGCCAGCTCCCTGGACAGGAACGAGCAGTACTTC,CASSLDRNEQYF
-,TRBJ2-7,-,TRBV5-1,TGCGCCAGCAGCTGGAACAGGGATGTTTACGAGCAGTACTTC,CASSWNRDVYEQYF
TRBD1,TRBJ2-4,few,TRBV5-1,TGCGCCAGCACACACGTCGAGGGACAGACAAACATTCAGTACTTC,CASTHVEGQTNIQYF
-,TRBJ1-1,-,TRBV7-3,TGTGCCAGCAGCTTATCGGGGGAGTGGCCTGAAGCTTTCTTT,CASSLSGEWPEAFF
-,TRBJ2-7,-,TRBV4-2,TGTGCCAGCAGCCAAGTATCCTACGAGCAGTACTTC,CASSQVSYEQYF
-,TRBJ2-7,few,TRBV2,TGTGCCAGCCGAGACTACGAGCAGTACTTC,CASRDYEQYF
TRBD2,TRBJ2-1,-,TRBV2,TGTGCCAGCAGTGAAAGGGCTAGCGGGAGCGGTGAGCAGTTCTTC,CASSERASGSGEQFF
TRBD1,TRBJ2-1,-,TRBV5-1,TGCGCCAGCAGCTTGGTTCGGACAGGGGGTAACAATGAGCAGTTCTTC,CASSLVRTGGNNEQFF
-,TRBJ2-7,few,TRBV29-1,TGCAGCGTTGCGGGGACGACCTACGAGCAGTACTTC,CSVAGTTYEQYF
-,TRBJ1-1,few,TRBV27,TGTGCCAAGAGGGGGATCACGATCGCGCTGAACACTGAAGCTTTCTTT,CAKRGITIALNTEAFF